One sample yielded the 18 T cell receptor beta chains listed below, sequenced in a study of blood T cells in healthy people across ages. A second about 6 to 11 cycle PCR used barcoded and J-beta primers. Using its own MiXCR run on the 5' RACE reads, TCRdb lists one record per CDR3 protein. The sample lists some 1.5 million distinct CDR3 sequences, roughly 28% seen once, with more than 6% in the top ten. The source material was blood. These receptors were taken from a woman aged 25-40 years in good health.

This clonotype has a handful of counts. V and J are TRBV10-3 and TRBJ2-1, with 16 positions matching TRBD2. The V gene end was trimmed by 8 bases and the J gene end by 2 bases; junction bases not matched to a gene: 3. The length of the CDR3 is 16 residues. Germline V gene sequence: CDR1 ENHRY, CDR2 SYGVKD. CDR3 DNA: TGTGCCATCTCCGGGACTAGCGGGGGGGCCTACAATGAGCAGTTCTTC. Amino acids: CAISGTSGGAYNEQFF.

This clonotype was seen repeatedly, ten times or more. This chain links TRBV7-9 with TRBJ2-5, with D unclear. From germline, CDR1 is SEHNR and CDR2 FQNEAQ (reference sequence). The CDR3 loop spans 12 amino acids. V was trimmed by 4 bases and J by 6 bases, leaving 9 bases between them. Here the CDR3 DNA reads TGTGCCAGCAGCTCCCACTCGCAGACCCAGTACTTC. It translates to CASSSHSQTQYF.

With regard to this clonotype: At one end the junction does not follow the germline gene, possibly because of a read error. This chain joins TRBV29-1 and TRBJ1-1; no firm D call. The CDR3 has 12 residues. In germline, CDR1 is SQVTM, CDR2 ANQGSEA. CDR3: CSGERGNTEAFF. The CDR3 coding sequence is TGCAGCGGTGAACGGGGGAACACTGAAGCTTTCTTT.

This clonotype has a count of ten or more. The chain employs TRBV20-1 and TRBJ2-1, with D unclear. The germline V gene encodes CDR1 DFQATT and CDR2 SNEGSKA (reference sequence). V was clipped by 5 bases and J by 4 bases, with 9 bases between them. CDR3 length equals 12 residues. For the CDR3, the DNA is TGCAGTGCTGACGACGGTTACAATGAGCAGTTCTTC. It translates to CSADDGYNEQFF.

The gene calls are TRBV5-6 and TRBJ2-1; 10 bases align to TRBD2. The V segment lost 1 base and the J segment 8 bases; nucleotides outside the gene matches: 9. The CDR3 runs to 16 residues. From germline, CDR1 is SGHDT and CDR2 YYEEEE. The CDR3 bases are TGTGCCAGCAGCTTGATGCAGCGGGAGGGCCTCTATGAGCAGTTCTTC. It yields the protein CASSLMQREGLYEQFF.

Here the CDR3 DNA reads TGTGCCAGCAGCTCCACAACCGGCAGGGGTTTAGGTTGGGAGACCCAGTACTTC. Translation gives CASSSTTGRGLGWETQYF. The chain links TRBV7-9 to TRBJ2-5; a weak D match, TRBD1 (6 bases). The CDR3 is 18 amino acids. V shed 4 bases and J shed 5 bases, with 26 bases lying between them. Germline V gene lookup returns CDR1 SEHNR and CDR2 FQNEAQ (reference sequence).

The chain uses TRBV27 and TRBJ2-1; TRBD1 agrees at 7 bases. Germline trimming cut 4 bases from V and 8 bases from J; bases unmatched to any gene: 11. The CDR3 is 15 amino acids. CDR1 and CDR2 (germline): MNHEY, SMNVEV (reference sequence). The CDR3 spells CASSSLKTGADEQFF. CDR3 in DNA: TGTGCCAGCAGTTCCCTTAAAACAGGGGCGGATGAGCAGTTCTTC.

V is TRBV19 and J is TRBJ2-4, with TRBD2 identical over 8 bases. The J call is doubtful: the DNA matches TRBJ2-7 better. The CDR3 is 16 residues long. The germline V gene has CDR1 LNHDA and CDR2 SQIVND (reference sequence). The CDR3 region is CASSVWGAGDKNEQYF. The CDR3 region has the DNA TGTGCCAGTAGTGTTTGGGGAGCGGGAGATAAGAACGAGCAGTACTTC.

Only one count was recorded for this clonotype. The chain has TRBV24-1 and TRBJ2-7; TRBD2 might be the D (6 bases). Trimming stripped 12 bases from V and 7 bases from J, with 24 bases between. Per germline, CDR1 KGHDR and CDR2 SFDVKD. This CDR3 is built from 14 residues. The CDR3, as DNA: TGTGCCCCCCCAAGGTTGCGGGAAACGAATGAGCAGTACTTC. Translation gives CAPPRLRETNEQYF.

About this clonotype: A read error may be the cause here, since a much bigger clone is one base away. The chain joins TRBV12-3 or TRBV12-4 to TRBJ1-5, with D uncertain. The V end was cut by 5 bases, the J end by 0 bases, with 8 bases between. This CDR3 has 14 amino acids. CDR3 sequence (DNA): TGTGCCAGCAGTCCGAATCATAGCAATCAGCCCCAGCATTTT. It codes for CASSPNHSNQPQHF.

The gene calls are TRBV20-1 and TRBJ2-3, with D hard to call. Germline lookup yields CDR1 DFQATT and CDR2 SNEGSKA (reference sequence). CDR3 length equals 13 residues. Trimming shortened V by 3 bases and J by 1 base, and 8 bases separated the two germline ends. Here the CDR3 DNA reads TGCAGTGCTAGGATAACCGGCACAGATACGCAGTATTTT. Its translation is CSARITGTDTQYF.

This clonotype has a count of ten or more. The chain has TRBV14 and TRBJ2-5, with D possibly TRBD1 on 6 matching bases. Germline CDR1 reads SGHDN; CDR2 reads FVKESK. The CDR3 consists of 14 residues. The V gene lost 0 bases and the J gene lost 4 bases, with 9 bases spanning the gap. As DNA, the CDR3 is TGTGCCAGCAGCCAAGAGGCAGGGGCAGAGACCCAGTACTTC. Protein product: CASSQEAGAETQYF.

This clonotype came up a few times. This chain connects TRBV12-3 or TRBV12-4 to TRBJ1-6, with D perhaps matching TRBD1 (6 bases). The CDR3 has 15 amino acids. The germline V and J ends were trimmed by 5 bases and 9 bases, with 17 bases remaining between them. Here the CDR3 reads CASSPRGAVSSPLHF. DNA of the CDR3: TGTGCCAGCAGTCCTCGGGGGGCTGTTAGTTCACCCCTCCACTTT.

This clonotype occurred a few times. The CDR3 here is CASSLRGDHEQFF. The CDR3 DNA reads TGTGCCAGCAGCTTGAGGGGGGACCATGAGCAGTTCTTC. The chain is built from TRBV5-6 and TRBJ2-1; TRBD1 or TRBD2 may be the D gene (6 bases each). The germline CDR1 and CDR2 sequences are SGHDT and YYEEEE. This CDR3 is built from 13 residues. Trimming removed 1 base from V and 8 bases from J, with 10 bases in between.

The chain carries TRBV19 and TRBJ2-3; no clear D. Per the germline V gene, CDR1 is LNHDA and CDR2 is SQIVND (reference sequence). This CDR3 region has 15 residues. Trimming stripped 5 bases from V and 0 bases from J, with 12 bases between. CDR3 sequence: CASSSKRTSTDTQYF. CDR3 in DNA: TGTGCCAGTAGTTCAAAGAGAACTAGCACAGATACGCAGTATTTT.

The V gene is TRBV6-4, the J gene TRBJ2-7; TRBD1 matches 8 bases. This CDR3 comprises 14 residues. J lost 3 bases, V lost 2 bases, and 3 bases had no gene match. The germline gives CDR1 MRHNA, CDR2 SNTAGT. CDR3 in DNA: TGTGCCAGCAGTGACAGGGACAGGCGCTACGAGCAGTACTTC. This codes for CASSDRDRRYEQYF.

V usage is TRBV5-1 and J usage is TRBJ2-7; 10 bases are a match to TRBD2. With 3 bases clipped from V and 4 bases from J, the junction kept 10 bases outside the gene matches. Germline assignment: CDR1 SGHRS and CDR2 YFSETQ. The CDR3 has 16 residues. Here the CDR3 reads CASSSARASGGYEQYF. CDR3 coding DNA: TGCGCCAGCAGCTCCGCTAGGGCTAGCGGGGGATACGAGCAGTACTTC. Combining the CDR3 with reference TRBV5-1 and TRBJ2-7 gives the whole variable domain KAGVTQTPRYLIKTRGQQVTLSCSPISGHRSVSWYQQTPGQGLQFLFEYFSETQRNKGNFPGRFSGRQFSNSRSEMNVSTLELGDSALYLCASSSARASGGYEQYFGPGTRLTVT.

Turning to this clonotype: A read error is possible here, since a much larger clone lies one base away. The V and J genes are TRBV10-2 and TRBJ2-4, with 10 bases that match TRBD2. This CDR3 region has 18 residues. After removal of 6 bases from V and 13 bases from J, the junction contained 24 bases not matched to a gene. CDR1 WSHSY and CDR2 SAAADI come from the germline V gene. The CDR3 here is CASRDPRSSGSDRNEQYF. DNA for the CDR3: TGCGCCAGCAGGGACCCCCGTTCTAGCGGGAGCGATCGAAATGAGCAGTACTTC.